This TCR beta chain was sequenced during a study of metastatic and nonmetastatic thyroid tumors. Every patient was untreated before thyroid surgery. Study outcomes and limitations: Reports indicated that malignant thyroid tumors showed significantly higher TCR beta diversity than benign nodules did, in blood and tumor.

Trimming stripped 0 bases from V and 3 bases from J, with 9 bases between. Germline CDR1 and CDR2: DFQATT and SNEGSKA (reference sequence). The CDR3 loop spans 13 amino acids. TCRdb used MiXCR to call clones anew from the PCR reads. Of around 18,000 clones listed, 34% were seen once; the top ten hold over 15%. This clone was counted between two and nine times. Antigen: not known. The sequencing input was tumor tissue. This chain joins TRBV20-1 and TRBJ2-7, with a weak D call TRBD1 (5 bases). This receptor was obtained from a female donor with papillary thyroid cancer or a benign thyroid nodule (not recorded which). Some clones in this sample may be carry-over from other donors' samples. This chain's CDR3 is CSARDDSFYEQYF. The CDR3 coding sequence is TGCAGTGCTAGAGACGACAGTTTCTACGAGCAGTACTTC.